Given below is one T cell receptor beta chain in context. The antigen remains undetermined. These data belong to a study of graft-versus-host responses after intestinal transplantation. Using immunoSEQ multiplex PCR, the repertoire was profiled, and TCRdb retains in-frame clones only, with some absent. The table has about 130,000 clones, about 92% seen once. Germline CDR1 SGHDT, CDR2 YYEEEE. CDR3 length equals 15 residues. The ends were cut back, 0 bases at V and 5 bases at J, with 14 bases in the middle. The chain employs TRBV5-6 and TRBJ1-2; D remains unclear. The sequence derives from a human donor who received an intestinal transplant. Sequences were derived from unstimulated CD4+ T cells sorted from spleen or lymph node cells, sampled before intestinal transplant. The CDR3 region is CASSLVRGDLYGYTF. Written as DNA, the CDR3 is TGTGCCAGCAGCTTGGTGCGGGGAGATCTTTATGGCTACACCTTC. The full variable domain, completed using reference TRBV5-6 and TRBJ1-2, is DAGVTQSPTHLIKTRGQQVTLRCSPKSGHDTVSWYQQALGQGPQFIFQYYEEEERQRGNFPDRFSGHQFPNYSSELNVNALLLGDSALYLCASSLVRGDLYGYTFGSGTRLTVV.